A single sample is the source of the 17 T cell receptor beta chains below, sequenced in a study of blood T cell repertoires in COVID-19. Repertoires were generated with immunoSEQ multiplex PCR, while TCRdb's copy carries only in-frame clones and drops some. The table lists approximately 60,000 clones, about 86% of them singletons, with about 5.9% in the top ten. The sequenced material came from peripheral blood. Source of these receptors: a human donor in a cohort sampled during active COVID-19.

In DNA form, the CDR3 reads TGTGCCAGCAGCATAGACTTAGGGGGCACTGAAGCTTTCTTT. It yields the protein CASSIDLGGTEAFF. The rearrangement uses TRBV7-9 and TRBJ1-1; D might be TRBD1 (6 bases). V was cut by 5 bases and J by 4 bases, with 14 bases left in between. Germline CDR1 SEHNR, CDR2 FQNEAQ (reference sequence). CDR3 length equals 14 residues.

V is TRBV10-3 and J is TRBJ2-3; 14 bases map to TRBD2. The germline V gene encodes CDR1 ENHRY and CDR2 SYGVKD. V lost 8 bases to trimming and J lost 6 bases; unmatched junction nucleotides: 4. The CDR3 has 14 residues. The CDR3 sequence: CAIGLAGGGDTQYF. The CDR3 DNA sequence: TGTGCCATCGGACTAGCGGGAGGAGGTGATACGCAGTATTTT.

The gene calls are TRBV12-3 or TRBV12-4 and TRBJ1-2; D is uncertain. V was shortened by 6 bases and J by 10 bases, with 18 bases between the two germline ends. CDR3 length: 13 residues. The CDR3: CASREREASDYTF. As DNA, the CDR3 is TGTGCCAGCAGAGAGCGCGAGGCCAGTGACTACACCTTC.

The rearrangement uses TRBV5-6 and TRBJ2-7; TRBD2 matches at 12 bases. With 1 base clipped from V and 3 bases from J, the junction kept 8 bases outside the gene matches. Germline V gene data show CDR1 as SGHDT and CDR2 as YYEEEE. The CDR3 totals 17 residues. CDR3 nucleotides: TGTGCCAGCAGCTTGAGGACTAGCGGGGCCCGGGGCTACGAGCAGTACTTC. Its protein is CASSLRTSGARGYEQYF.

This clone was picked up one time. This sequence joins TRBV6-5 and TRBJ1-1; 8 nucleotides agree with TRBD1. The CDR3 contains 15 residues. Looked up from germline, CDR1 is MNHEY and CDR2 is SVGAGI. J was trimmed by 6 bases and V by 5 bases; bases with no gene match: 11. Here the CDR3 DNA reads TGTGCCAGCAGTAAACGACAGGGGACGGGTCCTGAAGCTTTCTTT. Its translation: CASSKRQGTGPEAFF.

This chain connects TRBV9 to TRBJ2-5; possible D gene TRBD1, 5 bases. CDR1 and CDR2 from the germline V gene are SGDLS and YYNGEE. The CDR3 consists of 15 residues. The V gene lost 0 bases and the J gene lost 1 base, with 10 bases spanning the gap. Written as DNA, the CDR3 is TGTGCCAGCAGCGTAGGGCAGGGCAGCCAAGAGACCCAGTACTTC. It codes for CASSVGQGSQETQYF. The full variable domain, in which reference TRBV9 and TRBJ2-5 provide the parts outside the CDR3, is DSGVTQTPKHLITATGQRVTLRCSPRSGDLSVYWYQQSLDQGLQFLIQYYNGEERAKGNILERFSAQQFPDLHSELNLSSLELGDSALYFCASSVGQGSQETQYFGPGTRLLVL.

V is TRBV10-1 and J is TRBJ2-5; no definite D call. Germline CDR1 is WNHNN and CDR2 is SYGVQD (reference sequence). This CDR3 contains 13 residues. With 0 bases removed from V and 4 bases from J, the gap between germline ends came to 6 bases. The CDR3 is CASSESPGETQYF. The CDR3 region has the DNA TGCGCCAGCAGTGAGTCTCCAGGAGAGACCCAGTACTTC.

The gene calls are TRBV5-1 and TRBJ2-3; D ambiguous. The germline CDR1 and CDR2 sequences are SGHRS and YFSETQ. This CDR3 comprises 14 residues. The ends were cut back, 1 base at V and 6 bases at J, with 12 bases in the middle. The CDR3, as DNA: TGCGCCAGCAGCTTGAGTGGCTCATGGGATACGCAGTATTTT. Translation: CASSLSGSWDTQYF. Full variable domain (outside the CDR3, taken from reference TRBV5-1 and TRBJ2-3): KAGVTQTPRYLIKTRGQQVTLSCSPISGHRSVSWYQQTPGQGLQFLFEYFSETQRNKGNFPGRFSGRQFSNSRSEMNVSTLELGDSALYLCASSLSGSWDTQYFGPGTRLTVL.

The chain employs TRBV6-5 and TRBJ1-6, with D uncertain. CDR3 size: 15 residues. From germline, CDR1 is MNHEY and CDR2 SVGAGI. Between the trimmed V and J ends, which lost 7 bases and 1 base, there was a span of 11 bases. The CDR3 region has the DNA TGTGCCAGCAAAAATGAAGAGTCCTATAATTCACCCCTCCACTTT. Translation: CASKNEESYNSPLHF.

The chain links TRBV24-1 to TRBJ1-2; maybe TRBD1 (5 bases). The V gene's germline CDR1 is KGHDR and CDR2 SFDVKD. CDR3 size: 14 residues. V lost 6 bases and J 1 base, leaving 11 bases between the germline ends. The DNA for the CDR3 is TGTGCCACCAGTCCCGGGGGGTTTAACTATGGCTACACCTTC. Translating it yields CATSPGGFNYGYTF.

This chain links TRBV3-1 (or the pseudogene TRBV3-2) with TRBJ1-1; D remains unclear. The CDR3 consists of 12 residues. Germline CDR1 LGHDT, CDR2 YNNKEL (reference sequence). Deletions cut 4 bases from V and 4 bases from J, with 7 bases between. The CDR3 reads CASSPLGTEAFF. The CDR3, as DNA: TGTGCCAGCAGCCCCCTCGGCACTGAAGCTTTCTTT.

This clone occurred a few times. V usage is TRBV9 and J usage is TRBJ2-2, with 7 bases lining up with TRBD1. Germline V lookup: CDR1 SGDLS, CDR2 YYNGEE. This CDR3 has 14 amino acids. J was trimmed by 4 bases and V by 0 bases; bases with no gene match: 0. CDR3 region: CASSVGDSTGELFF. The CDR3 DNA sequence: TGTGCCAGCAGCGTAGGGGACAGCACCGGGGAGCTGTTTTTT.

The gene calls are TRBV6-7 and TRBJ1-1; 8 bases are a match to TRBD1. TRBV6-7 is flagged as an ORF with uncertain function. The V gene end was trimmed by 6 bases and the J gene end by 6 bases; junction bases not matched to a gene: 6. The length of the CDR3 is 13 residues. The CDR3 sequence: CASRFNRGAEAFF. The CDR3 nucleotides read TGTGCCAGCAGATTCAACAGGGGGGCTGAAGCTTTCTTT.

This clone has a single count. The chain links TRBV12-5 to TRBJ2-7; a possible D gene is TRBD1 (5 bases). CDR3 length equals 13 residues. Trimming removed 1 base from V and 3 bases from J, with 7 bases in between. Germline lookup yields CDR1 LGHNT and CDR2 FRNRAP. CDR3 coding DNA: TGTGCTAGTGGTTTGGGACAGATCTACGAGCAGTACTTC. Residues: CASGLGQIYEQYF.

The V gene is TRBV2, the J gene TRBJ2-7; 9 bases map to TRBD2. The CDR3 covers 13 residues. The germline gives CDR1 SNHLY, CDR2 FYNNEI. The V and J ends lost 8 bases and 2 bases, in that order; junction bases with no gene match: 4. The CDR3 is CASRTSATYEQYF. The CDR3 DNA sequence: TGTGCCAGCCGGACTAGCGCTACCTACGAGCAGTACTTC.

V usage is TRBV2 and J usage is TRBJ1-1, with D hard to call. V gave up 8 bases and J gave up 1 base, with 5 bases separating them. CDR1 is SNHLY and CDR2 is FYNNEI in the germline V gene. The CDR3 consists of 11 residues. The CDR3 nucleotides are TGTGCCAGCGCCAGGAACACTGAAGCTTTCTTT. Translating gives CASARNTEAFF. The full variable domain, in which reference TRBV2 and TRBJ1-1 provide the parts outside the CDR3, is EPEVTQTPSHQVTQMGQEVILRCVPISNHLYFYWYRQILGQKVEFLVSFYNNEISEKSEIFDDQFSVERPDGSNFTLKIRSTKLEDSAMYFCASARNTEAFFGQGTRLTVV.

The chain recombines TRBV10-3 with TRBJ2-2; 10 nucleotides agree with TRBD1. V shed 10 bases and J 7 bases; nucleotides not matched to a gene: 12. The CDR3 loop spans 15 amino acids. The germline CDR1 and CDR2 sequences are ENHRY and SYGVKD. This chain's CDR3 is CATAPGQGTDGELFF. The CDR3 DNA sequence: TGTGCCACGGCCCCGGGACAGGGGACGGACGGGGAGCTGTTTTTT.